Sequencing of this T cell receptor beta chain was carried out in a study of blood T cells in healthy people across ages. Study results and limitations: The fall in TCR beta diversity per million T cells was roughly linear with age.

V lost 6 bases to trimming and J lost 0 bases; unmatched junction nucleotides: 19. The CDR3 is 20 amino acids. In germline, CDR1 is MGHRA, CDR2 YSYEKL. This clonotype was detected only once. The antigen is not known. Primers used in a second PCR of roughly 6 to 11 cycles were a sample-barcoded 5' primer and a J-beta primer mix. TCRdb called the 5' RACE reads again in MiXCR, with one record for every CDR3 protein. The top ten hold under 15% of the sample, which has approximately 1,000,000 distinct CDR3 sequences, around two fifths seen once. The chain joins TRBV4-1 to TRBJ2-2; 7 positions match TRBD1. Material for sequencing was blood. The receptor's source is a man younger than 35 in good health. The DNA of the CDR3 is TGCGCCAGCAGTCAAAGTCCCCGCAAGATAGACAGGGCGAACACCGGGGAGCTGTTTTTT. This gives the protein CASSQSPRKIDRANTGELFF.